This TCR beta chain was captured by sequencing in a study of identical twins. Study outcomes and limitations: Part of the zero-insertion signal could reflect confounding by invariant MAIT and iNKT cells.

This clonotype was detected a few times. Its antigen is unidentified. The length of the CDR3 is 15 residues. CDR1 and CDR2 (germline): SGHRS, YFSETQ. V was cut by 3 bases and J by 1 base, with 14 bases left in between. TCRdb redid the calling of the 5' RACE reads with MiXCR, one entry per CDR3 protein. This repertoire shows 450,000 to 650,000 distinct CDR3 sequences, approximately 16% found once; its top ten account for 0.44%. The data were also submitted as part of a second study, on yellow fever vaccine responses in identical twins.

The sequencing sample was made of CD4+ T cells sorted from blood. The chain has TRBV5-1 and TRBJ2-7; D is perhaps TRBD2 (6 bases). The TCR sequence derives from a woman aged 18-29 years in good health. The chain's CDR3 is CASSYQAGTSYEQYF. In DNA form, the CDR3 reads TGCGCCAGCAGCTACCAAGCCGGGACTTCCTACGAGCAGTACTTC.